The 17 T cell receptor beta chains presented below share a single source sample, sequenced in a study of PD-1 blockade in classical Hodgkin lymphoma. The repertoire was sequenced with immunoSEQ multiplex PCR; TCRdb's copy has only in-frame clones and lacks some. The sample has roughly 20,000 clones; 80% are singletons. Time point noted: cycle 4 day 1 (C4D1), after six to seven weeks of nivolumab. All patients relapsed after autologous stem cell transplantation, and brentuximab vedotin exposure varied. The sample consisted of peripheral blood mononuclear cells (PBMCs), taken before the fourth cycle of nivolumab. These receptors originate from a human donor with classical Hodgkin lymphoma.

This chain connects TRBV18 to TRBJ2-3; 9 nucleotides match TRBD1. Germline trimming cut 6 bases from V and 2 bases from J; bases unmatched to any gene: 3. Germline CDR1 and CDR2: KGHSH and LQKENI. The CDR3 is 14 amino acids. CDR3 sequence: CASSWDRDTDTQYF. CDR3 nucleotide sequence: TGTGCCAGCTCCTGGGACAGGGACACAGATACGCAGTATTTT.

This clone has more than one count but fewer than ten. The CDR3 bases are TGTGCCAGCACCCCCCATCAAAAAATAAATGGAAACACCATATATTTT. Residues: CASTPHQKINGNTIYF. The V call is TRBV7-6, the J call TRBJ1-3, with D hard to call. Germline V gene data show CDR1 as SGHVS and CDR2 as FNYEAQ. This CDR3 comprises 16 residues. The V and J ends lost 7 bases and 3 bases respectively, with 19 bases between them.

This clone was detected only once. The CDR3 loop reads CASSRTPRQENYGYTF. CDR3 DNA: TGTGCCAGCAGCCGAACCCCGAGACAGGAAAACTATGGCTACACCTTC. The genes are TRBV7-9 and TRBJ1-2, with D maybe TRBD1 (6 bases). Trimming pared 5 bases from V and 2 bases from J, leaving 18 bases between. The CDR3 consists of 16 residues. The germline CDR1 and CDR2 sequences are SEHNR and FQNEAQ (reference sequence).

CDR3 amino acids: CASRDRVGEKLFF. CDR3 in DNA: TGTGCCAGCAGAGACAGGGTTGGCGAAAAACTGTTTTTT. V is TRBV28 and J is TRBJ1-4; 7 positions match TRBD1. Trimming at V came to 6 bases and at J to 8 bases, leaving 6 bases not matched to a gene. Germline-derived CDR1 and CDR2 are MDHEN and SYDVKM. This CDR3 spans 13 amino acids.

V is TRBV25-1 and J is TRBJ2-5; no firm D call. V gave up 5 bases and J gave up 2 bases, with 15 bases separating them. Germline CDR1 and CDR2: MGHDK and SYGVNS. This CDR3 spans 15 amino acids. CDR3 loop: CASSTDGPLQETQYF. CDR3 coding DNA: TGTGCCAGCAGTACCGACGGGCCCCTACAAGAGACCCAGTACTTC.

The chain combines TRBV18 with TRBJ2-5, with no clear D. V was cut by 2 bases and J by 2 bases, with 6 bases left in between. The CDR3 has 13 amino acids. Germline V gene data show CDR1 as KGHSH and CDR2 as LQKENI. CDR3 sequence (DNA): TGTGCCAGCTCACCAGGCATACAAGAGACCCAGTACTTC. Its protein is CASSPGIQETQYF.

The chain employs TRBV9 and TRBJ2-1; 7 bases are shared with TRBD2. Germline lookup yields CDR1 SGDLS and CDR2 YYNGEE. J lost 5 bases, V lost 3 bases, and 17 bases had no gene match. This CDR3 contains 18 residues. Here the CDR3 reads CASSEDIGLGGDNNEQFF. The CDR3 DNA reads TGTGCCAGCAGCGAAGACATAGGGTTGGGAGGGGATAACAATGAGCAGTTCTTC.

The chain couples TRBV6-5 to TRBJ2-5, with a tentative D call TRBD2 (5 bases). The length of the CDR3 is 14 residues. With 6 bases removed from V and 1 base from J, the gap between germline ends came to 12 bases. Germline V lookup: CDR1 MNHEY, CDR2 SVGAGI. CDR3 DNA: TGTGCCAGCAGGGAAGGGAGCAGCCAAGAGACCCAGTACTTC. It codes for CASREGSSQETQYF.

The rearrangement joins TRBV6-5 to TRBJ2-1; the D is unclear. CDR1 and CDR2 from the germline V gene are MNHEY and SVGAGI. The V end lost 3 bases, the J end lost 0 bases, and 9 bases lay between the germline ends. The CDR3 covers 15 residues. CDR3: CASSYQSSSYNEQFF. The CDR3 DNA is TGTGCCAGCAGTTATCAGTCGAGCTCCTACAATGAGCAGTTCTTC.

The chain uses TRBV9 and TRBJ2-5; D is tentatively TRBD1 or TRBD2 (5 bases each). This CDR3 has 14 amino acids. Germline V gene lookup returns CDR1 SGDLS and CDR2 YYNGEE. Trimming left V 4 bases short and J 9 bases short, with 19 bases between. In nucleotides, the CDR3 is TGTGCCAGCAGCCGAGGGGCGGCCTATGAGGCCCAGTACTTC. Its protein is CASSRGAAYEAQYF.

The chain recombines TRBV5-1 with TRBJ2-2, with D unclear. The length of the CDR3 is 17 residues. Germline assignment: CDR1 SGHRS and CDR2 YFSETQ. Trimming took off 0 bases at V and 1 base at J, with 13 bases between the two ends. The CDR3 DNA reads as TGCGCCAGCAGCTTGGACCCGAACAGCGTGAACACCGGGGAGCTGTTTTTT. Protein sequence: CASSLDPNSVNTGELFF.

The rearrangement links TRBV5-1 to TRBJ2-2; D possibly corresponds to TRBD1 (5 bases). This CDR3 is built from 16 residues. V lost 5 bases, J lost 1 base, and 15 bases lay in between. Germline V gene sequence: CDR1 SGHRS, CDR2 YFSETQ. The CDR3 is CASRKPGNKNTGELFF. The CDR3 bases are TGCGCCAGCAGAAAACCAGGGAACAAGAACACCGGGGAGCTGTTTTTT.

The chain couples TRBV5-1 to TRBJ2-7; perhaps D is TRBD1 or TRBD2 (5 bases each). Trimming shortened V by 4 bases and J by 5 bases, and 13 bases separated the two germline ends. Germline CDR1 SGHRS, CDR2 YFSETQ. The CDR3 has 13 amino acids. CDR3 sequence: CASSPGWGNEQYF. DNA of the CDR3: TGCGCCAGCAGCCCGGGTTGGGGGAACGAGCAGTACTTC.

This clone was seen only once. The J gene is TRBJ1-1, the V gene TRBV6-4; 10 positions match TRBD1. Losses at the gene ends were 0 bases for V and 4 bases for J; bases not matched to a gene: 2. The CDR3 covers 15 residues. The germline CDR1 and CDR2 sequences are MRHNA and SNTAGT. In DNA form, the CDR3 reads TGTGCCAGCAGTGACTCGAGGGACAGGGGCACTGAAGCTTTCTTT. This codes for CASSDSRDRGTEAFF.

The V gene is TRBV2, the J gene TRBJ2-2, with D perhaps matching TRBD1 (6 bases). Between the trimmed V and J ends, which lost 3 bases and 7 bases, there was a span of 9 bases. The CDR3 is 13 amino acids. Germline assignment: CDR1 SNHLY and CDR2 FYNNEI. The CDR3 loop reads CASSEQGFGELFF. CDR3 nucleotides: TGTGCCAGCAGTGAGCAGGGGTTCGGGGAGCTGTTTTTT.

This chain links TRBV5-1 with TRBJ2-3; 9 bases map to TRBD2. V lost 0 bases to trimming and J lost 5 bases; unmatched junction nucleotides: 1. Looked up from germline, CDR1 is SGHRS and CDR2 is YFSETQ. This CDR3 is 14 amino acids long. The CDR3 region is CASSLVAGEDTQYF. CDR3 in DNA: TGCGCCAGCAGCTTGGTAGCGGGGGAAGATACGCAGTATTTT. Complete variable domain (other parts from reference TRBV5-1 and TRBJ2-3): KAGVTQTPRYLIKTRGQQVTLSCSPISGHRSVSWYQQTPGQGLQFLFEYFSETQRNKGNFPGRFSGRQFSNSRSEMNVSTLELGDSALYLCASSLVAGEDTQYFGPGTRLTVL.

The chain carries TRBV6-6 and TRBJ2-5; 8 bases map to TRBD2. This CDR3 has 15 amino acids. Germline V gene sequence: CDR1 MNHNY, CDR2 SVGAGI (reference sequence). The V segment lost 2 bases and the J segment 5 bases; nucleotides outside the gene matches: 7. The CDR3 DNA reads TGTGCCAGCAGTTACCCGGGACTAGGGTTGGAGACCCAGTACTTC. Translated, it gives CASSYPGLGLETQYF.